The T cell receptor (beta chain) described here comes from a study of T cell responses to AZD1222 COVID-19 vaccine. Findings of the study overall: The donor cohort was predominantly white British with a female majority, and clonal diversity may have been underestimated.

As concerns this clone: The antigen is not known.

Germline trimming cut 1 base from V and 7 bases from J; bases unmatched to any gene: 2. Germline V CDR1 and CDR2: MGHRA, YSYEKL. CDR3 length equals 15 residues. Libraries were prepared by immunoSEQ multiplex PCR; TCRdb keeps only in-frame clonotypes and omits some of them. The sample carries around 78,000 clones, roughly 90% recorded once. The chain is built from TRBV4-1 and TRBJ1-6; TRBD1 matches at 9 bases. Sequenced material: peripheral blood, taken on day 0 of MenACWY control vaccination. The origin of this receptor is an adult in good health. CDR3 in amino acids: CASSQAGQGNSPLHF. The CDR3 DNA is TGCGCCAGCAGCCAAGCGGGACAGGGAAATTCACCCCTCCACTTT.